These 14 T cell receptor beta chains were sequenced from one sample in a study of cytotoxic CD8 clonotypes in ibrutinib-treated CLL. The repertoire was sequenced with immunoSEQ multiplex PCR; TCRdb's copy has only in-frame clones and lacks some. Here the sample spans 97,000 or so clones, about 78% being singletons. This specimen was PBMCs, taken after 12 months of ibrutinib treatment. These receptors originate from a human donor with chronic lymphocytic leukemia.

The chain combines TRBV7-7 with TRBJ2-5; 8 bases are shared with TRBD2. Germline values: CDR1 SSHAT, CDR2 FNYEAQ (reference sequence). The CDR3 is 14 amino acids. V was clipped by 5 bases and J by 9 bases; unmatched bases: 11. CDR3 sequence reads: CASSLRDLGGAQYF. The CDR3 nucleotides read TGTGCCAGCAGCCTCCGGGACCTCGGGGGGGCCCAGTACTTC.

This clone was seen once. The chain uses TRBV5-4 and TRBJ2-2; the D gene could be TRBD1 or TRBD2 (5 bases each). V lost 1 base and J lost 2, with 12 bases in between. CDR3 length: 16 amino acids. Germline-derived CDR1 and CDR2 are SGHNT and YYREEE (reference sequence). CDR3 sequence: CASSLNRDPNTGELFF. CDR3 DNA sequence: TGTGCCAGCAGCTTGAACCGGGACCCAAACACCGGGGAGCTGTTTTTT.

This clone has just a few counts. The chain links TRBV5-4 to TRBJ1-1, with D uncertain. The V and J ends lost 0 bases and 3 bases respectively, with 9 bases between them. Germline V gives CDR1 SGHNT, CDR2 YYREEE (reference sequence). The CDR3 covers 14 residues. This chain's CDR3 is CASSLAGWDTEAFF. DNA for the CDR3: TGTGCCAGCAGCTTGGCTGGGTGGGACACTGAAGCTTTCTTT. Full variable domain (remainder filled in from reference TRBV5-4 and TRBJ1-1): ETGVTQSPTHLIKTRGQQVTLRCSSQSGHNTVSWYQQALGQGPQFIFQYYREEENGRGNFPPRFSGLQFPNYSSELNVNALELDDSALYLCASSLAGWDTEAFFGQGTRLTVV.

The chain carries TRBV9 and TRBJ2-4, with a possible D match to TRBD2 (5 bases). Germline CDR1 is SGDLS and CDR2 is YYNGEE. The CDR3 consists of 17 residues. Trimming took 0 bases from V and 1 from J, leaving 14 bases between them. Here the CDR3 reads CASSVATSGIAKNIQYF. CDR3 in DNA: TGTGCCAGCAGCGTAGCTACCTCGGGGATTGCCAAAAACATTCAGTACTTC.

V usage is TRBV11-3 and J usage is TRBJ2-2; no definite D call. V lost 2 bases to trimming and J lost 2 bases, with 0 bases between them. CDR3 size: 12 residues. Germline lookup yields CDR1 SGHNT and CDR2 YENEEA. The CDR3 nucleotides read TGTGCCAGCAGCTTAAACACCGGGGAGCTGTTTTTT. It yields the protein CASSLNTGELFF.

The chain is built from TRBV2 and TRBJ1-2; D is perhaps TRBD1 (5 bases). Germline lookup yields CDR1 SNHLY and CDR2 FYNNEI. The CDR3 loop spans 13 amino acids. Trimming removed 3 bases at V and 8 bases at J, with 13 bases between. CDR3 protein: CASSESSQGGYTF. CDR3 nucleotide sequence: TGTGCCAGCAGTGAGTCTAGCCAGGGCGGCTACACCTTC.

This clone was observed a handful of times. This rearrangement joins TRBV4-1 to TRBJ1-1; 10 bases match TRBD1. This CDR3 is 14 amino acids long. In germline, CDR1 is MGHRA, CDR2 YSYEKL. The J segment lost 6 bases and the V segment lost 3 bases, leaving 4 bases of the junction unmatched. In nucleotides, the CDR3 is TGCGCCAGCAGCCAGGACAGGGGGATTTCTGAAGCTTTCTTT. Amino acid sequence: CASSQDRGISEAFF.

The chain links TRBV19 to TRBJ1-2, with D possibly TRBD1 on 6 matching bases. CDR1 and CDR2 (germline): LNHDA, SQIVND (reference sequence). The CDR3 has 14 amino acids. The ends were cut back, 6 bases at V and 3 bases at J, with 14 bases in the middle. The CDR3 nucleotides read TGTGCCAGTAGCCAACCACGACAGGACTATGGCTACACCTTC. Encoded protein: CASSQPRQDYGYTF. Using reference TRBV19 and TRBJ1-2 for the parts outside the CDR3, the full variable domain is DGGITQSPKYLFRKEGQNVTLSCEQNLNHDAMYWYRQDPGQGLRLIYYSQIVNDFQKGDIAEGYSVSREKKESFPLTVTSAQKNPTAFYLCASSQPRQDYGYTFGSGTRLTVV.

The rearrangement uses TRBV7-8 and TRBJ1-5; D may be TRBD1 (6 bases). V lost 1 base to trimming and J lost 3 bases, with 16 bases between them. This CDR3 is built from 17 residues. Germline V CDR1 and CDR2: SGHVS, FQNEAQ. Written as DNA, the CDR3 is TGTGCCAGCAGCTTAGAGGGGGTGGGTCAGATCAATCAGCCCCAGCATTTT. As protein: CASSLEGVGQINQPQHF.

The chain combines TRBV19 with TRBJ2-3; perhaps TRBD1 as D (6 bases). The CDR3 spans 15 residues. Germline V gene data show CDR1 as LNHDA and CDR2 as SQIVND (reference sequence). Trimming cost V 5 bases and J 2 bases, with 14 bases left between them. The CDR3 DNA is TGTGCCAGTAGTGGGTCGACAGGACCCACAGATACGCAGTATTTT. Residues: CASSGSTGPTDTQYF. The complete variable domain, with remaining parts taken from reference TRBV19 and TRBJ2-3, reads DGGITQSPKYLFRKEGQNVTLSCEQNLNHDAMYWYRQDPGQGLRLIYYSQIVNDFQKGDIAEGYSVSREKKESFPLTVTSAQKNPTAFYLCASSGSTGPTDTQYFGPGTRLTVL.

In DNA form, the CDR3 reads TGTGCCAGCTTCCTAGCGGGGGGGGAGGGAGATACGCAGTATTTT. Its protein product is CASFLAGGEGDTQYF. The chain uses TRBV6-6 and TRBJ2-3; 12 bases line up with TRBD2. There are 15 residues in the CDR3. Germline values: CDR1 MNHNY, CDR2 SVGAGI (reference sequence). V was pared by 8 bases and J by 5 bases, with 8 bases of the junction left unmatched.

This rearrangement joins TRBV29-1 to TRBJ2-7; D possibly corresponds to TRBD1 (6 bases). There are 13 residues in the CDR3. Trimming shortened V by 7 bases and J by 7 bases, and 20 bases separated the two germline ends. Germline V gene lookup returns CDR1 SQVTM and CDR2 ANQGSEA. CDR3 loop: CSAGTPRRREQYF. CDR3 nucleotide sequence: TGCAGCGCCGGGACACCGAGACGTCGGGAGCAGTACTTC.

The rearrangement joins TRBV10-3 to TRBJ1-4, with D hard to call. Germline CDR1 reads ENHRY; CDR2 reads SYGVKD. V gave up 6 bases and J gave up 0 bases, with 8 bases separating them. The CDR3 is made up of 14 amino acids. The CDR3 DNA follows: TGTGCCATCAGCCAGGACGCAACTAATGAAAAACTGTTTTTT. This gives the protein CAISQDATNEKLFF.

The chain recombines TRBV9 with TRBJ2-3, with TRBD2 identical over 11 bases. The junction had 6 bases not matched to a gene; V was cut back by 4 bases and J by 2 bases. Germline lookup yields CDR1 SGDLS and CDR2 YYNGEE. CDR3 length: 16 amino acids. The CDR3 nucleotides read TGTGCCAGCAGCTCACTAGCGGGGGCCCTCACAGATACGCAGTATTTT. It translates to CASSSLAGALTDTQYF.